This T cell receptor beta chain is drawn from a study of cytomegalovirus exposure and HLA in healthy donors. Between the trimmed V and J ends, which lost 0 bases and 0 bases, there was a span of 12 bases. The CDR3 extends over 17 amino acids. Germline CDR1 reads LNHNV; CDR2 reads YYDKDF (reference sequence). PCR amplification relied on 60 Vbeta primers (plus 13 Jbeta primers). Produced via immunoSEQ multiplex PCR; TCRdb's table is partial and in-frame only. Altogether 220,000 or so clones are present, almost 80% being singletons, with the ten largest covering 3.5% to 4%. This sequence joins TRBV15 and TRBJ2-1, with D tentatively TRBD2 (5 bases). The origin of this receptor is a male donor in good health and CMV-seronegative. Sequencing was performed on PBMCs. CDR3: CATSRDRGHSSYNEQFF. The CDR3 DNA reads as TGTGCCACCAGCAGAGATCGCGGGCACAGCTCCTACAATGAGCAGTTCTTC.